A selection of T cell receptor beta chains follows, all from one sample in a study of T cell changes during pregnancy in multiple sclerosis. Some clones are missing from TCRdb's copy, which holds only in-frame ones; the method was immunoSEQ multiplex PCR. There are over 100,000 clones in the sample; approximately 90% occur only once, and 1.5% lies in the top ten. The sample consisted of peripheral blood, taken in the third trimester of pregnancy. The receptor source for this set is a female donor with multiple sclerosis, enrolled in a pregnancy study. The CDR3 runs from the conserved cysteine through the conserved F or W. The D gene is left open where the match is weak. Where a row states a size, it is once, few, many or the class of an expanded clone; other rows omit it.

CDR3nt: TGTGCCAGCAAGGGTCGGGCTGGGACAGGGAATTCACCCCTCCACTTT; CDR3aa: CASKGRAGTGNSPLHF; d_gene: TRBD1; v_gene: TRBV27; abundance: NA; j_gene: TRBJ1-6
CDR3nt: TGTGCCAGCAGTGAAGCGCGGGGGCCGGGTCAGCCCCAGCATTTT; CDR3aa: CASSEARGPGQPQHF; d_gene: NA; v_gene: TRBV2; abundance: NA; j_gene: TRBJ1-5
CDR3nt: TGTGCCAGCAGTTTTCTCCTACAGGGGGCAAGGTCAGGAAACACCATATATTTT; CDR3aa: CASSFLLQGARSGNTIYF; d_gene: TRBD1; v_gene: TRBV28; abundance: once; j_gene: TRBJ1-3
CDR3nt: TGTGCCTGGAAAAGGGACAGGGTCTACAATGAGCAGTTCTTC; CDR3aa: CAWKRDRVYNEQFF; d_gene: TRBD1; v_gene: TRBV30; abundance: NA; j_gene: TRBJ2-1
CDR3nt: TGTGCCAGCAGTGACCTCGGGACAGACGAAAAACTGTTTTTT; CDR3aa: CASSDLGTDEKLFF; d_gene: TRBD1; v_gene: TRBV6-4; abundance: NA; j_gene: TRBJ1-4
CDR3nt: TGTGCCAGCAGTCCCCAGACAGGGACCAACAATGAGCAGTTCTTC; CDR3aa: CASSPQTGTNNEQFF; d_gene: TRBD1; v_gene: TRBV5-4; abundance: NA; j_gene: TRBJ2-1
CDR3nt: TGCGCCAGCAGCTTAGAGGCGAACACTGAAGCTTTCTTT; CDR3aa: CASSLEANTEAFF; d_gene: NA; v_gene: TRBV5-1; abundance: NA; j_gene: TRBJ1-1
CDR3nt: TGTGCCAGCAGCCAAGACAGGGTGCAAAACATTCAGTACTTC; CDR3aa: CASSQDRVQNIQYF; d_gene: TRBD1; v_gene: TRBV6-5; abundance: NA; j_gene: TRBJ2-4
CDR3nt: TGTGCCAGCAGCCCCGCTGAAGCTTTCTTT; CDR3aa: CASSPAEAFF; d_gene: NA; v_gene: TRBV9; abundance: NA; j_gene: TRBJ1-1
CDR3nt: TGTGCCAGCAGTTACTCGGTCGAGGGGGGGAAACTGTTTTTT; CDR3aa: CASSYSVEGGKLFF; d_gene: NA; v_gene: TRBV6-5; abundance: NA; j_gene: TRBJ1-4
CDR3nt: TGTGCCAGTAGTATATCGGGACAGGGGAACACTGAAGCTTTCTTT; CDR3aa: CASSISGQGNTEAFF; d_gene: TRBD1; v_gene: TRBV19; abundance: NA; j_gene: TRBJ1-1
CDR3nt: TGCGCCAGCAGCTTCGGACTAGCGGGGGGAAGGAATGAGCAGTTCTTC; CDR3aa: CASSFGLAGGRNEQFF; d_gene: TRBD2; v_gene: TRBV5-1; abundance: NA; j_gene: TRBJ2-1
CDR3nt: TGCGCCAGCAGGGTGGGACTCATCTTACCAGATACGCAGTATTTT; CDR3aa: CASRVGLILPDTQYF; d_gene: NA; v_gene: TRBV5-1; abundance: NA; j_gene: TRBJ2-3
CDR3nt: TGTGCCAGCAGGCCGACAGGGGACGACTATAATTCACCCCTCCACTTT; CDR3aa: CASRPTGDDYNSPLHF; d_gene: TRBD1; v_gene: TRBV28; abundance: NA; j_gene: TRBJ1-6
CDR3nt: TGTGCCAGCAGCTCCCGGACAGGGAGGGAGGGGACCCAGTACTTC; CDR3aa: CASSSRTGREGTQYF; d_gene: NA; v_gene: TRBV7-8; abundance: NA; j_gene: TRBJ2-5
CDR3nt: TGTGCCAGCAGTGAAGCGGGGGCCACTTGGGAGTATGGCTACACCTTC; CDR3aa: CASSEAGATWEYGYTF; d_gene: NA; v_gene: TRBV6-1; abundance: NA; j_gene: TRBJ1-2
CDR3nt: TGTGCCTGGTCACAAGAGACCCAGTACTTC; CDR3aa: CAWSQETQYF; d_gene: NA; v_gene: TRBV30; abundance: once; j_gene: TRBJ2-5
CDR3nt: TGTGCCAGCACCTTTTTGGGCTCAGGGGAGTACAATGAGCAGTTCTTC; CDR3aa: CASTFLGSGEYNEQFF; d_gene: NA; v_gene: TRBV11-2; abundance: NA; j_gene: TRBJ2-1
CDR3nt: TGTGCCAGCAGGGAAATGGGGGACAGCGAAGCTTTCTTT; CDR3aa: CASREMGDSEAFF; d_gene: TRBD1; v_gene: TRBV6-1; abundance: NA; j_gene: TRBJ1-1
CDR3nt: TGTGCCAGCATCGAACAGGGGGCTGAGCAGTTCTTC; CDR3aa: CASIEQGAEQFF; d_gene: TRBD1; v_gene: TRBV2; abundance: NA; j_gene: TRBJ2-1
CDR3nt: TGTGCCAGCAGTTACTCGGCGGCAGGGGACACTGAAGCTTTCTTT; CDR3aa: CASSYSAAGDTEAFF; d_gene: NA; v_gene: TRBV6-5; abundance: NA; j_gene: TRBJ1-1
CDR3nt: TGTGCCAGCAGCGTAGAAGGGGCGGATTCACCCCTCCACTTT; CDR3aa: CASSVEGADSPLHF; d_gene: NA; v_gene: TRBV9; abundance: NA; j_gene: TRBJ1-6
CDR3nt: TGTGCCAGCAGTCCGGGACTAGATCGCTACGAGCAGTACTTC; CDR3aa: CASSPGLDRYEQYF; d_gene: TRBD2; v_gene: TRBV6-6; abundance: NA; j_gene: TRBJ2-7
CDR3nt: TGTGCCAGCAGTTTGACTAGAGCCTACAATGAGCAGTTCTTC; CDR3aa: CASSLTRAYNEQFF; d_gene: NA; v_gene: TRBV11-3; abundance: NA; j_gene: TRBJ2-1
CDR3nt: TGTGCCATCAGTGCAGGGGACGGAAACACCATATATTTT; CDR3aa: CAISAGDGNTIYF; d_gene: NA; v_gene: TRBV10-3; abundance: NA; j_gene: TRBJ1-3
CDR3nt: TGTGCCAGCAGCCGCCGGGACAGGAGTGAAGCTTTCTTT; CDR3aa: CASSRRDRSEAFF; d_gene: TRBD1; v_gene: TRBV6-1; abundance: NA; j_gene: TRBJ1-1
CDR3nt: TGTGCCACCATACCCAGCCCAGCAGGGGACACTGAAGCTTTCTTT; CDR3aa: CATIPSPAGDTEAFF; d_gene: NA; v_gene: TRBV19; abundance: NA; j_gene: TRBJ1-1
CDR3nt: TGTGCCTGGAGTCCCCTGAAGGGGCGAGGTAATTCACCCCTCCACTTT; CDR3aa: CAWSPLKGRGNSPLHF; d_gene: NA; v_gene: TRBV30; abundance: once; j_gene: TRBJ1-6
CDR3nt: TGTGCCAGTATGAGTTGGAGGGGACAGGGCAATCAGCCCCAGCATTTT; CDR3aa: CASMSWRGQGNQPQHF; d_gene: TRBD1; v_gene: TRBV19; abundance: NA; j_gene: TRBJ1-5
CDR3nt: TGTGCCAGCACCCCAGGGTTCTATGGCTACACCTTC; CDR3aa: CASTPGFYGYTF; d_gene: NA; v_gene: TRBV11-1; abundance: NA; j_gene: TRBJ1-2
CDR3nt: TGTGCCAGCAGCCCCAGGGGCGAGCACACTGAAGCTTTCTTT; CDR3aa: CASSPRGEHTEAFF; d_gene: NA; v_gene: TRBV9; abundance: NA; j_gene: TRBJ1-1
CDR3nt: TGTGCCAGCAGTTACTCGACCCAGGGGCTGGAAGAGACCCAGTACTTC; CDR3aa: CASSYSTQGLEETQYF; d_gene: NA; v_gene: TRBV6-5; abundance: NA; j_gene: TRBJ2-5
CDR3nt: TGTGCCAGCAGTCCAACTGGGAACACTGAAGCTTTCTTT; CDR3aa: CASSPTGNTEAFF; d_gene: NA; v_gene: TRBV7-9; abundance: NA; j_gene: TRBJ1-1
CDR3nt: TGCAGCGTTGCCCCTAGCCCCTACAATGAGCAGTTCTTC; CDR3aa: CSVAPSPYNEQFF; d_gene: NA; v_gene: TRBV29-1; abundance: NA; j_gene: TRBJ2-1
CDR3nt: TGTGCCAGCAGCTCCGATCTAGCGGCCTACTACGAGCAGTACTTC; CDR3aa: CASSSDLAAYYEQYF; d_gene: TRBD2; v_gene: TRBV7-9; abundance: NA; j_gene: TRBJ2-7
CDR3nt: TGTGCCAGCAGCTTAGGAGCGCTGAACGAGCAGTACTTC; CDR3aa: CASSLGALNEQYF; d_gene: NA; v_gene: TRBV11-2; abundance: NA; j_gene: TRBJ2-7
CDR3nt: TGTGCCAGCTCACTAGACAGACGTAATGAAAAACTGTTTTTT; CDR3aa: CASSLDRRNEKLFF; d_gene: NA; v_gene: TRBV18; abundance: NA; j_gene: TRBJ1-4
CDR3nt: TGCGCCAGCAGCTTGGAGGGTTTGGTTGCGGGAGGAGAGACCCAGTACTTC; CDR3aa: CASSLEGLVAGGETQYF; d_gene: TRBD2; v_gene: TRBV5-1; abundance: NA; j_gene: TRBJ2-5
CDR3nt: TGTGCCAGCAGCCAGGGTGGGACAGGGCAGTACCGATCCGCCGGGGAGCTGTTTTTT; CDR3aa: CASSQGGTGQYRSAGELFF; d_gene: TRBD1; v_gene: TRBV5-4; abundance: once; j_gene: TRBJ2-2
CDR3nt: TGTGCCAGCAGCGACTACAGGGGAGGCAAGGAAAAACTGTTTTTT; CDR3aa: CASSDYRGGKEKLFF; d_gene: TRBD1; v_gene: TRBV6-5; abundance: once; j_gene: TRBJ1-4
CDR3nt: TGTGCCAGCAGTTTATCAGTCTCAGGGTCCGAAAAACTGTTTTTT; CDR3aa: CASSLSVSGSEKLFF; d_gene: NA; v_gene: TRBV27; abundance: NA; j_gene: TRBJ1-4
CDR3nt: TGTGCCAGCAGCGCTGGGACTAGCGCGTTGGGGAACACCGGGGAGCTGTTTTTT; CDR3aa: CASSAGTSALGNTGELFF; d_gene: TRBD2; v_gene: TRBV7-6; abundance: NA; j_gene: TRBJ2-2
CDR3nt: TGTGCCAGCAGCAAAAAACAGGGAGTAGACACTGAAGCTTTCTTT; CDR3aa: CASSKKQGVDTEAFF; d_gene: NA; v_gene: TRBV21-1; abundance: NA; j_gene: TRBJ1-1
CDR3nt: TGTGCCAGCAGTGAACACAGGGGAGGTGAGCAGTTCTTC; CDR3aa: CASSEHRGGEQFF; d_gene: NA; v_gene: TRBV2; abundance: NA; j_gene: TRBJ2-1
CDR3nt: TGCGCCAGCAGCTTGGTCCCTCTAGCGGGAGCTATGAACACCGGGGAGCTGTTTTTT; CDR3aa: CASSLVPLAGAMNTGELFF; d_gene: TRBD2; v_gene: TRBV5-1; abundance: once; j_gene: TRBJ2-2
CDR3nt: TGCGCCAGCAGCCTACAAGGGACAGGGAGTTATGAAAAACTGTTTTTT; CDR3aa: CASSLQGTGSYEKLFF; d_gene: TRBD1; v_gene: TRBV4-1; abundance: few; j_gene: TRBJ1-4
CDR3nt: TGTGCCAGCACTGGACTAGCGGGTAACCAAGAGACCCAGTACTTC; CDR3aa: CASTGLAGNQETQYF; d_gene: TRBD2; v_gene: TRBV6-1; abundance: NA; j_gene: TRBJ2-5
CDR3nt: TGTGCCAGCAGTGAAGCCAAGGGGATCGGCACAGATACGCAGTATTTT; CDR3aa: CASSEAKGIGTDTQYF; d_gene: NA; v_gene: TRBV6-1; abundance: NA; j_gene: TRBJ2-3
CDR3nt: TGTGCCAGCAGCACCCGGATAGCGGGAGCATCCAGCTCCTACAATGAGCAGTTCTTC; CDR3aa: CASSTRIAGASSSYNEQFF; d_gene: TRBD2; v_gene: TRBV7-9; abundance: NA; j_gene: TRBJ2-1
CDR3nt: TGTGCCAGCAGTGACAGGGGGCCCTTT; CDR3aa: CASSDRGPF; d_gene: TRBD1; v_gene: TRBV9; abundance: NA; j_gene: TRBJ1-1